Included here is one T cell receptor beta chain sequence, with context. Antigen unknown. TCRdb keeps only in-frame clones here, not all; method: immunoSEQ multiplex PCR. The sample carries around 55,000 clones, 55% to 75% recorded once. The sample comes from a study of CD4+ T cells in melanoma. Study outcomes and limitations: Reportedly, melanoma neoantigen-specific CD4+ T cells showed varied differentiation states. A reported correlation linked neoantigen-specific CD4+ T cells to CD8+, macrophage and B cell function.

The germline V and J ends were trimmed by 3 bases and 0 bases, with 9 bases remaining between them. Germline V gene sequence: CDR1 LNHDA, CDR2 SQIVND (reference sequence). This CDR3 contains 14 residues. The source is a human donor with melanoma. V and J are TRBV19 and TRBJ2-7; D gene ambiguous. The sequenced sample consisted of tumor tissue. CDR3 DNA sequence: TGTGCCAGTAGTATGTCGGTGAGCTCCTACGAGCAGTACTTC. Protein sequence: CASSMSVSSYEQYF.